This T cell receptor (beta chain) derives from a study of T cell responses to AZD1222 COVID-19 vaccine. Trimming stripped 3 bases from V and 1 base from J, with 9 bases between. The CDR3 consists of 14 residues. Looked up from germline, CDR1 is SGHAT and CDR2 is FQNNGV. The table came from immunoSEQ multiplex PCR; TCRdb's copy has only in-frame clones and leaves some out. The repertoire holds about 110,000 clones, with roughly four fifths as singletons. The rearrangement uses TRBV11-2 and TRBJ1-1; D possibly corresponds to TRBD1 (6 bases). This clonotype originated in an adult in good health. Sequences were derived from peripheral blood, sampled on day 0 of AZD1222 vaccination. CDR3 coding DNA: TGTGCCAGCAGCTTCCGGGGGCGGAACACTGAAGCTTTCTTT. Translation gives CASSFRGRNTEAFF.